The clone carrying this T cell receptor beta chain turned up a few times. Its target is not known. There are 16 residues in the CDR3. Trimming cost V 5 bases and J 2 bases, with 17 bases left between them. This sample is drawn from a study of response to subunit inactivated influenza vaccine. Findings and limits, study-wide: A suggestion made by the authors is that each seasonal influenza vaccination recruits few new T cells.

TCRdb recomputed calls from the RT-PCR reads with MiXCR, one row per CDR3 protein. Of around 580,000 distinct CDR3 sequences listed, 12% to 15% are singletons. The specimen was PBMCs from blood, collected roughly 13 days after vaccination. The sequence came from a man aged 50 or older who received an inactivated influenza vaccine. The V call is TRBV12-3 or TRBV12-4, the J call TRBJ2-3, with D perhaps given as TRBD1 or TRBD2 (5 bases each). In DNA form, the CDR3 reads TGTGCCAGCAGTCTCGTTCGGGGCCGATTCACAGATACGCAGTATTTT. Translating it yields CASSLVRGRFTDTQYF.